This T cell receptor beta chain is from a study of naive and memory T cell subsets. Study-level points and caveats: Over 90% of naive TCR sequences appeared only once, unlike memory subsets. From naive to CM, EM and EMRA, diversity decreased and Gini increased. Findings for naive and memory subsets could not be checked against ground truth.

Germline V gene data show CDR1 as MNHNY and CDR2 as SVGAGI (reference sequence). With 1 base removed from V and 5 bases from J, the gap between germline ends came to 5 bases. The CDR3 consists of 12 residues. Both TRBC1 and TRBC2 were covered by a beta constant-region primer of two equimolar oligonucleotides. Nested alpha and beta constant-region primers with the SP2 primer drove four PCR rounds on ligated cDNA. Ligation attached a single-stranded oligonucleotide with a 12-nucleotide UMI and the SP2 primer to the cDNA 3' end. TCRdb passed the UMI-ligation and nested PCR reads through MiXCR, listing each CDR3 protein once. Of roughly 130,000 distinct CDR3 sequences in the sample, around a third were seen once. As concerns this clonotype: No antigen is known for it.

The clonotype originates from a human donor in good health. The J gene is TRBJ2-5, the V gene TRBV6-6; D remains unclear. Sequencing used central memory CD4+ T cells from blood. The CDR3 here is CASSYYQETQYF. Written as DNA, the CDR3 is TGTGCCAGCAGTTACTATCAGGAGACCCAGTACTTC.